Listed below are T cell receptor beta chains from one sample, sequenced in a study of blood T cell repertoires in COVID-19. Clones were sequenced by immunoSEQ multiplex PCR, and TCRdb holds only the in-frame ones, with some missing. Of around 170,000 clones in the sample, 84% were seen once. Sequenced input: PBMCs or T cells enriched from blood (not recorded which). These receptors were collected from a man aged 50-59 years who had recovered from COVID-19. CDR3s include the opening cysteine and the closing phenylalanine or tryptophan. A D gene is named only where the DNA matches it firmly. Expanded clones are given a class, and other clones once, few, many or no size at all.

j_gene,v_gene,d_gene,abundance,CDR3aa,CDR3nt
TRBJ1-6,TRBV28,NA,once,CASSHGSSYNSPLHF,TGTGCCAGCAGTCACGGGAGCTCCTATAATTCACCCCTCCACTTT
TRBJ2-5,TRBV7-9,NA,NA,CASSSFRGRETQYF,TGTGCCAGCAGCTCTTTTCGGGGTCGAGAGACCCAGTACTTC
TRBJ1-2,TRBV19,NA,once,CASLLRWGRENYGYTF,TGTGCCAGTCTACTTCGCTGGGGCAGGGAAAACTATGGCTACACCTTC
TRBJ2-5,TRBV9,TRBD1,NA,CASSRTGGGETQYF,TGTGCCAGCAGCCGCACAGGGGGCGGCGAGACCCAGTACTTC
TRBJ1-1,TRBV7-6,TRBD1,NA,CASSLLPQGGTEAFF,TGTGCCAGCAGCTTATTACCCCAGGGGGGCACTGAAGCTTTCTTT
TRBJ1-6,TRBV6-6,TRBD1,NA,CASSYPGQVNSPLHF,TGTGCCAGCAGTTACCCGGGACAGGTCAATTCACCCCTCCACTTT
TRBJ1-1,TRBV19,TRBD1,NA,CASNHRGFAEAFF,TGTGCCAGTAATCACAGGGGCTTTGCTGAAGCTTTCTTT
TRBJ2-7,TRBV28,NA,NA,CASSSLFPVLAAPYEQYF,TGTGCCAGCAGTTCCCTATTTCCTGTTCTAGCTGCTCCCTACGAGCAGTACTTC
TRBJ1-1,TRBV28,NA,NA,CASSPIGGNTEAFF,TGTGCCAGCAGCCCTATCGGGGGAAACACTGAAGCTTTCTTT
TRBJ1-6,TRBV30,TRBD1,NA,CAWSVGTGHSPLHF,TGTGCCTGGAGTGTCGGGACAGGTCATTCACCCCTCCACTTT
TRBJ2-4,TRBV11-2,TRBD1,NA,CASSLDRGSYIQYF,TGTGCCAGCAGCTTGGACAGGGGGAGTTACATTCAGTACTTC
TRBJ1-4,TRBV6-2/TRBV6-3,TRBD1,NA,CASSTTGATNEKLFF,TGTGCCAGCAGCACGACAGGGGCAACTAATGAAAAACTGTTTTTT
TRBJ2-1,TRBV5-6,NA,NA,CASSLGGALRRNEQFF,TGTGCCAGCAGCTTGGGCGGGGCCCTACGTCGCAATGAGCAGTTCTTC
TRBJ2-7,TRBV5-1,TRBD2,NA,CASSLDSIQSGIYYEQYF,TGCGCCAGCAGCTTGGATTCTATCCAAAGCGGGATTTACTACGAGCAGTACTTC
TRBJ2-6,TRBV11-2,TRBD2,NA,CAGGGPSSGANVLTF,TGTGCCGGGGGGGGACCCAGCTCTGGGGCCAACGTCCTGACTTTC
TRBJ1-3,TRBV9,TRBD1,NA,CASSARTGNDGNTIYF,TGTGCCAGCAGCGCCCGGACAGGGAATGACGGAAACACCATATATTTT
TRBJ1-3,TRBV7-6,TRBD1,NA,CASSVNTGVGNTIYF,TGTGCCAGCAGCGTAAACACAGGGGTAGGAAACACCATATATTTT
TRBJ1-3,TRBV10-3,TRBD1,NA,CAISESYRGQGNTIYF,TGTGCCATCAGTGAGTCTTACAGGGGGCAGGGAAACACCATATATTTT
TRBJ2-2,TRBV7-3,NA,NA,CASSGTSTGELFF,TGTGCCAGCAGCGGGACTTCCACCGGGGAGCTGTTTTTT
TRBJ1-4,TRBV7-9,TRBD1,NA,CASSLVRTGHEKLFF,TGTGCCAGCAGCCTAGTTCGGACAGGGCATGAAAAACTGTTTTTT
TRBJ2-2,TRBV9,NA,once,CASSSTPGGPTGELFF,TGTGCCAGCAGCTCCACCCCCGGGGGGCCCACCGGGGAGCTGTTTTTT
TRBJ2-7,TRBV3-1/TRBV3-2,NA,NA,CASSPLTGLAGEQYF,TGTGCCAGCAGCCCTTTGACAGGACTTGCGGGTGAGCAGTACTTC
TRBJ1-3,TRBV11-2,NA,NA,CASSLVPTLSGNTIYF,TGTGCCAGCAGCTTAGTCCCCACTCTAAGCGGAAACACCATATATTTT
TRBJ2-2,TRBV7-9,TRBD2,NA,CASSLGTSDTGELFF,TGTGCCAGCAGCTTAGGGACTAGCGACACCGGGGAGCTGTTTTTT
TRBJ1-1,TRBV27,NA,once,CASTERHMNTEAFF,TGTGCCAGCACGGAGAGGCATATGAACACTGAAGCTTTCTTT
TRBJ1-2,TRBV29-1,TRBD1,NA,CSVQLDRGNYGYTF,TGCAGCGTCCAACTCGACAGGGGTAACTATGGCTACACCTTC
TRBJ1-6,TRBV9,TRBD1,NA,CASSAGGNSPLHF,TGTGCCAGCAGCGCAGGGGGTAATTCACCCCTCCACTTT
TRBJ2-7,TRBV15,NA,NA,CATSRGALGTYEQYF,TGTGCCACCAGCAGAGGGGCACTAGGGACATACGAGCAGTACTTC
TRBJ2-2,TRBV7-6,TRBD1,NA,CASSSYRGQNTGELFF,TGTGCCAGCAGCTCATACAGGGGGCAGAACACCGGGGAGCTGTTTTTT
TRBJ2-2,TRBV25-1,TRBD1,NA,CASTSGQGSRTGELFF,TGTGCCAGCACTTCTGGACAGGGGAGTCGGACCGGGGAGCTGTTTTTT
TRBJ2-5,TRBV7-9,TRBD2,NA,CASSLRGSGWSGGQETQYF,TGTGCCAGCAGCTTAAGAGGGTCGGGATGGAGCGGGGGCCAAGAGACCCAGTACTTC
TRBJ2-3,TRBV5-1,TRBD2,NA,CASSLVPAGGSSTDTQYF,TGCGCCAGCAGCTTGGTTCCAGCGGGGGGTTCTAGCACAGATACGCAGTATTTT
TRBJ1-4,TRBV15,NA,NA,CATSRVRGAGEKLFF,TGTGCCACCAGCAGAGTCCGGGGGGCTGGGGAAAAACTGTTTTTT
TRBJ2-7,TRBV12-3/TRBV12-4,NA,NA,CASSLWGGEQYF,TGTGCCAGCAGTTTGTGGGGAGGTGAGCAGTACTTC
TRBJ1-5,TRBV27,NA,NA,CASSDTGFHQPQHF,TGTGCCAGCAGCGATACAGGGTTCCATCAGCCCCAGCATTTT
TRBJ2-5,TRBV10-3,TRBD1,NA,CAISEITGTGEETQYF,TGTGCCATCAGCGAAATTACCGGGACAGGGGAAGAGACCCAGTACTTC
TRBJ1-5,TRBV7-2,TRBD1,NA,CASSPHRGGNQPQHF,TGTGCCAGCAGCCCCCACAGGGGAGGCAATCAGCCCCAGCATTTT
TRBJ1-5,TRBV4-1,NA,NA,CASSQVLRGNQPQHF,TGCGCCAGCAGCCAAGTATTACGGGGCAATCAGCCCCAGCATTTT
TRBJ2-1,TRBV18,TRBD1,NA,CASSRQGTGPNNEQFF,TGTGCCAGCTCACGACAGGGGACAGGGCCCAACAATGAGCAGTTCTTC
TRBJ2-3,TRBV12-5,TRBD2,NA,CASGRSGGSDTQYF,TGTGCTAGTGGTCGTAGCGGGGGGTCAGATACGCAGTATTTT
TRBJ1-2,TRBV4-1,TRBD1,NA,CASSHPMTGNYGYTF,TGCGCCAGCAGCCATCCCATGACAGGGAACTATGGCTACACCTTC
TRBJ1-2,TRBV7-2,TRBD1,NA,CASTQGQGGRDGYTF,TGTGCCAGCACACAAGGACAGGGCGGCAGGGATGGCTACACCTTC